This TCR beta chain was documented in a study of vaccination and CD4 T cells after COVID-19. Researchers used the Oncomine TCR Beta short-read assay to sequence DNA from cultured CD4+ T cells. Using its own MiXCR run on the PCR reads, TCRdb lists one record per CDR3 protein. The table has approximately 4,600 distinct CDR3 sequences, around 50% seen once. Germline V lookup: CDR1 MNHEY, CDR2 SMNVEV (reference sequence). Trimming cost V 10 bases and J 0 bases; bases outside gene matches: 4. The CDR3 contains 14 residues. Described treatment: roughly 10-day PBMC culture with coronavirus spike peptide pools or control peptides (ViraFEST assay). Samples of CD4+ T cells were obtained from the unexposed donor before the COVID-19 pandemic (2011-2018). Remarks on this clonotype: What it recognizes is unknown.

This clonotype originated in a human donor in good health. The V call is TRBV27, the J call TRBJ2-3; TRBD2 aligns across 10 bases. Material: CD4+ T cells from blood, cultured in vitro. The CDR3 coding sequence is TGTGCCACAACTAGCGGGAATAGCACAGATACGCAGTATTTT. Encoded protein: CATTSGNSTDTQYF.